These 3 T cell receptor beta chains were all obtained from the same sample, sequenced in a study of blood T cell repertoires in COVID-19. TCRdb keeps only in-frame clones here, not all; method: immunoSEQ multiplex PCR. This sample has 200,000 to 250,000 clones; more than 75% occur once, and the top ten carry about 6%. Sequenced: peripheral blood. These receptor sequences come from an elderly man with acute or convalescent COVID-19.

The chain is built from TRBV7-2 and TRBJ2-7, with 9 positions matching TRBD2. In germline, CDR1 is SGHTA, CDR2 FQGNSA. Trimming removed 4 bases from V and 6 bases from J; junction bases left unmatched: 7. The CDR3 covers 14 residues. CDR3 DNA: TGTGCCAGCAGCTCGGTAGCGGGAGTGAGCGAGCAGTACGTC. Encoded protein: CASSSVAGVSEQYV.

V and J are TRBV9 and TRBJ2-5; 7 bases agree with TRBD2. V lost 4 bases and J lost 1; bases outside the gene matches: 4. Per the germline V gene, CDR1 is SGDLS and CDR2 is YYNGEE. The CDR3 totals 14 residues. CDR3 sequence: CASSSRGVQETQYF. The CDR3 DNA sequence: TGTGCCAGCAGCTCCCGGGGGGTCCAAGAGACCCAGTACTTC.

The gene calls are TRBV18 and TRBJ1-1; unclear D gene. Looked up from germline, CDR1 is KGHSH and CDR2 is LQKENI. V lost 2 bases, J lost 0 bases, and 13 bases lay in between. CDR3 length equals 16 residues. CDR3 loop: CASSPTRNSMNTEAFF. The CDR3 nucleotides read TGTGCCAGCTCACCAACGAGGAATAGCATGAACACTGAAGCTTTCTTT.